These T cell receptor beta chains were read from a single sample in a study of vaccination and CD4 T cells after COVID-19. Antigens for these TCRs are unknown. TCRdb recomputed calls from the PCR reads with MiXCR, one row per CDR3 protein. The sample holds around 2,800 distinct CDR3 sequences, around a third seen once. What was sequenced was CD4+ T cells from blood, cultured in vitro. These receptors were taken from a human donor who had recovered from COVID-19. Each CDR3 is given with its conserved first and last residue. The D gene is left open where the match is weak. Clone size is stated in some rows and not others, as once, few, many or a class when expanded.

clone size: NA
V gene: TRBV11-2
J gene: TRBJ1-6
D gene: NA
CDR3 DNA: TGTGCCAGCAGCTTAGTTCGAGCACCCCTCCACTTT
CDR3 protein: CASSLVRAPLHF

clone size: medium-sized
V gene: TRBV12-3/TRBV12-4
J gene: TRBJ2-7
D gene: NA
CDR3 DNA: TGTGCCAGCAGTATATACTCCGAGCAGTACTTC
CDR3 protein: CASSIYSEQYF

clone size: medium-sized
V gene: TRBV5-5
J gene: TRBJ2-7
D gene: TRBD2
CDR3 DNA: TGTGCCAGCAGTCTAACTAGCGGGGGTTCCTACGAGCAGTACTTC
CDR3 protein: CASSLTSGGSYEQYF

clone size: NA
V gene: TRBV11-2
J gene: TRBJ2-2
D gene: TRBD1
CDR3 DNA: TGTGCCAGCAGCTTAGCCGGTAGACAGGGCACCGGGGAGCTGTTTTTT
CDR3 protein: CASSLAGRQGTGELFF

clone size: NA
V gene: TRBV12-3/TRBV12-4
J gene: TRBJ2-1
D gene: TRBD2
CDR3 DNA: TGTGCCAGCAGACTTAGCGGGGGGAGGACCTACAATGAGCAGTTCTTC
CDR3 protein: CASRLSGGRTYNEQFF

clone size: NA
V gene: TRBV5-1
J gene: TRBJ2-3
D gene: NA
CDR3 DNA: TGCGCCAGCAGCCCGACCGACTGGCCTGAGTATTTT
CDR3 protein: CASSPTDWPEYF

clone size: NA
V gene: TRBV3-1
J gene: TRBJ2-1
D gene: TRBD2
CDR3 DNA: TGTGCCAGCAGTCCTTTGGCGGGGGGGCCAAACAATGAGCAGTTCTTC
CDR3 protein: CASSPLAGGPNNEQFF

clone size: NA
V gene: TRBV7-8
J gene: TRBJ2-3
D gene: TRBD2
CDR3 DNA: TGTGCCAGCAGCTTACCACCGGGGGGGGCCAGGGGCACAGATACGCAGTATTTT
CDR3 protein: CASSLPPGGARGTDTQYF

clone size: NA
V gene: TRBV6-1
J gene: TRBJ2-5
D gene: TRBD1
CDR3 DNA: TGTGCCAGCAGCCCCGGGACAGGGGGCGCGAAGACCCAGTACTTC
CDR3 protein: CASSPGTGGAKTQYF

clone size: few
V gene: TRBV4-2
J gene: TRBJ2-2
D gene: TRBD2
CDR3 DNA: TGTGCCAGCAGCCAGGAGAGGACTAGCCCCGGGGAGCTGTTTTTT
CDR3 protein: CASSQERTSPGELFF

clone size: few
V gene: TRBV6-5
J gene: TRBJ1-2
D gene: NA
CDR3 DNA: TGTGCCAGCAGTTCGACGGTGAACTATGGCTACACCTTC
CDR3 protein: CASSSTVNYGYTF

clone size: few
V gene: TRBV5-6
J gene: TRBJ1-6
D gene: NA
CDR3 DNA: TGTGCCAGCAGCCTGGTTCGGGGGATTTCTAATTCACCCCTCCACTTT
CDR3 protein: CASSLVRGISNSPLHF

clone size: medium-sized
V gene: TRBV15
J gene: TRBJ2-3
D gene: NA
CDR3 DNA: TGTGCCACCAGCCCAGGGGAGGGGGCATGGAATGTGCAGTATTTT
CDR3 protein: CATSPGEGAWNVQYF

clone size: NA
V gene: TRBV12-3/TRBV12-4
J gene: TRBJ1-2
D gene: TRBD1
CDR3 DNA: TGTGCCAGCTACAGGGGCGGCTACACCTTC
CDR3 protein: CASYRGGYTF

clone size: NA
V gene: TRBV9
J gene: TRBJ2-1
D gene: TRBD2
CDR3 DNA: TGTGCCAGCAGCACGCGGACGGGGGGCAATGAGCAGTTCTTC
CDR3 protein: CASSTRTGGNEQFF

clone size: NA
V gene: TRBV3-1
J gene: TRBJ1-5
D gene: NA
CDR3 DNA: TGTGCCAGCAGCCAAGATGGACAGCCTAATCAGCCCCAGCATTTT
CDR3 protein: CASSQDGQPNQPQHF

clone size: NA
V gene: TRBV20-1
J gene: TRBJ1-2
D gene: NA
CDR3 DNA: TGCAGTGCTAGAGATGGGGGGATAGCAGGCTACACCTTC
CDR3 protein: CSARDGGIAGYTF

clone size: NA
V gene: TRBV11-2
J gene: TRBJ2-2
D gene: NA
CDR3 DNA: TGTGCCAGCAGCACCTCGGACTCAAACACCGGGGAGCTGTTTTTT
CDR3 protein: CASSTSDSNTGELFF

clone size: NA
V gene: TRBV11-2
J gene: TRBJ1-1
D gene: NA
CDR3 DNA: TGTGCCAGCAGCCCGGTTGGGGGGCGTGAAGCTTTCTTT
CDR3 protein: CASSPVGGREAFF

clone size: NA
V gene: TRBV10-3
J gene: TRBJ1-5
D gene: NA
CDR3 DNA: TGTGCCATCAGTTCACGACCCGAAGATCAGCCCCAGCATTTT
CDR3 protein: CAISSRPEDQPQHF

clone size: NA
V gene: TRBV6-1
J gene: TRBJ1-3
D gene: NA
CDR3 DNA: TGTGCCAGCAGTGAGAGACAGTTCTCTGGAAACACCATATATTTT
CDR3 protein: CASSERQFSGNTIYF

clone size: NA
V gene: TRBV5-4
J gene: TRBJ1-2
D gene: TRBD1
CDR3 DNA: TGTGCCAGCAGCTTCGGACAGGGGGTCTATGGCTACACCTTC
CDR3 protein: CASSFGQGVYGYTF

clone size: NA
V gene: TRBV20-1
J gene: TRBJ1-1
D gene: NA
CDR3 DNA: TGCAGTGCTGGTCTCCTGAACATGAACACTGAAGCTTTCTTT
CDR3 protein: CSAGLLNMNTEAFF

clone size: NA
V gene: TRBV3-1
J gene: TRBJ1-2
D gene: NA
CDR3 DNA: TGTGCCAGCAGCCCGGACAGCAACTATGGCTACACCTTC
CDR3 protein: CASSPDSNYGYTF

clone size: NA
V gene: TRBV5-6
J gene: TRBJ1-5
D gene: TRBD1
CDR3 DNA: TGTGCCAGCAGCCAAGGGGGCGCGGGGCCCCAGCATTTT
CDR3 protein: CASSQGGAGPQHF

clone size: NA
V gene: TRBV12-3/TRBV12-4
J gene: TRBJ2-3
D gene: NA
CDR3 DNA: TGTGCCAGCAGTTTGGGGCTACCTAGCACAGATACGCAGTATTTT
CDR3 protein: CASSLGLPSTDTQYF

clone size: hyperexpanded
V gene: TRBV10-3
J gene: TRBJ1-1
D gene: NA
CDR3 DNA: TGTGCCATCAGTGAGCGGGGGGCGAGTGAAGCTTTCTTT
CDR3 protein: CAISERGASEAFF

clone size: medium-sized
V gene: TRBV20-1
J gene: TRBJ2-7
D gene: NA
CDR3 DNA: TGCAGTGCTAGCCCCCCTAGGGACTCCTACGAGCAGTACTTC
CDR3 protein: CSASPPRDSYEQYF

clone size: NA
V gene: TRBV6-5
J gene: TRBJ2-2
D gene: TRBD2
CDR3 DNA: TGTGCCAGCAGTTCCTTTAGCGGGGGGAACACCGGGGAGCTGTTTTTT
CDR3 protein: CASSSFSGGNTGELFF

clone size: NA
V gene: TRBV6-5
J gene: TRBJ2-2
D gene: TRBD2
CDR3 DNA: TGTGCCAGCAGTTACTCTCCGGGACTAGCGGGGGGGCCGGGCACCGGGGAGCTGTTTTTT
CDR3 protein: CASSYSPGLAGGPGTGELFF

clone size: NA
V gene: TRBV6-1
J gene: TRBJ1-5
D gene: NA
CDR3 DNA: TGTGCCAGCAGTCCGCGCCGGACCGGCAATCAGCCCCAGCATTTT
CDR3 protein: CASSPRRTGNQPQHF

clone size: few
V gene: TRBV25-1
J gene: TRBJ2-3
D gene: NA
CDR3 DNA: TGTGCCAGCAGGGCAGGCACAGATACGCAGTATTTT
CDR3 protein: CASRAGTDTQYF

clone size: NA
V gene: TRBV7-9
J gene: TRBJ1-3
D gene: NA
CDR3 DNA: TGTGCCAGCAGCTTGAGCTCTGGAAACACCATATATTTT
CDR3 protein: CASSLSSGNTIYF

clone size: medium-sized
V gene: TRBV7-3
J gene: TRBJ1-1
D gene: NA
CDR3 DNA: TGTGCCAGCAGCTTAAGTTCAGGGGTAGGGGCTGAAGCTTTCTTT
CDR3 protein: CASSLSSGVGAEAFF

clone size: NA
V gene: TRBV7-2
J gene: TRBJ1-3
D gene: NA
CDR3 DNA: TGTGCCAGCAGCCCTGGTCCGGGTCGGGGTGAGGGGAACACCATATATTTT
CDR3 protein: CASSPGPGRGEGNTIYF

clone size: NA
V gene: TRBV25-1
J gene: TRBJ2-1
D gene: NA
CDR3 DNA: TGTGCCAGCGACAGGTACAATGAGCAGTTCTTC
CDR3 protein: CASDRYNEQFF

clone size: NA
V gene: TRBV20-1
J gene: TRBJ2-3
D gene: TRBD1
CDR3 DNA: TGCAGTGCTTTTACAGGGGGCGGTGTTACAGATACGCAGTATTTT
CDR3 protein: CSAFTGGGVTDTQYF

clone size: NA
V gene: TRBV5-1
J gene: TRBJ2-5
D gene: TRBD2
CDR3 DNA: TGCGCCAGCAGCCCAACCCTAGCGGGGGGACAAGAGACCCAGTACTTC
CDR3 protein: CASSPTLAGGQETQYF

clone size: NA
V gene: TRBV6-5
J gene: TRBJ2-7
D gene: TRBD2
CDR3 DNA: TGTGCCAGCAGTTTAGCGGGAGGGGTACAGGGCGAGCAGTACTTC
CDR3 protein: CASSLAGGVQGEQYF

clone size: few
V gene: TRBV29-1
J gene: TRBJ2-3
D gene: TRBD2
CDR3 DNA: TGCAGCGTTGGGGAGGGAACAGATACGCAGTATTTT
CDR3 protein: CSVGEGTDTQYF

clone size: large
V gene: TRBV10-1
J gene: TRBJ2-3
D gene: NA
CDR3 DNA: TGCGCCAGCAGTGAGTCTCTAGGAGGCACAGATACGCAGTATTTT
CDR3 protein: CASSESLGGTDTQYF

clone size: NA
V gene: TRBV2
J gene: TRBJ1-2
D gene: NA
CDR3 DNA: TGTGCCAGCAGTGAAACGCAGGATAACTATGGCTACACCTTC
CDR3 protein: CASSETQDNYGYTF

clone size: few
V gene: TRBV20-1
J gene: TRBJ1-6
D gene: NA
CDR3 DNA: TGCAGTGCTAGAGCGGGGGGTAGCTCCTATAATTCACCCCTCCACTTT
CDR3 protein: CSARAGGSSYNSPLHF

clone size: NA
V gene: TRBV12-5
J gene: TRBJ1-1
D gene: NA
CDR3 DNA: TGTGCTAGTGGTTCTGGTCGGGGAACGGGCACTGAAGCTTTCTTT
CDR3 protein: CASGSGRGTGTEAFF

clone size: NA
V gene: TRBV5-1
J gene: TRBJ1-2
D gene: TRBD1
CDR3 DNA: TGCGCCAGCAGCTCGACGTTGGACAGGGCTAACTATGGCTACACCTTC
CDR3 protein: CASSSTLDRANYGYTF

clone size: NA
V gene: TRBV12-3/TRBV12-4
J gene: TRBJ1-3
D gene: NA
CDR3 DNA: TGTGCCAGCAGCTCTCCTTTGGCAGGAGGAAACACCATATATTTT
CDR3 protein: CASSSPLAGGNTIYF

clone size: medium-sized
V gene: TRBV20-1
J gene: TRBJ1-2
D gene: NA
CDR3 DNA: TGCAGTGCTAGAGTACTAGTACAGGCCTATGGCTACACCTTC
CDR3 protein: CSARVLVQAYGYTF

clone size: few
V gene: TRBV30
J gene: TRBJ1-1
D gene: NA
CDR3 DNA: TGTGCCTGGAGCGGAGGGGGGAACACTGAAGCTTTCTTT
CDR3 protein: CAWSGGGNTEAFF